A selection of T cell receptor beta chains follows, all from one sample in a study of T cell responses to AZD1222 COVID-19 vaccine. Clones were read by immunoSEQ multiplex PCR, and TCRdb kept only the in-frame ones, dropping some. The sample contains 95,000 to 100,000 clones, roughly 87% of which appear only once. The sample consisted of peripheral blood, taken on day 0 of AZD1222 vaccination. These receptors were obtained from an adult in good health. The CDR3 runs from the conserved cysteine through the conserved F or W. The order of the fields is D gene, clone size, J gene, V gene, CDR3 DNA, CDR3 protein. A D gene is named only where the DNA matches it firmly. Only part of the rows carry a size: once, few, many, or a class if the clone is expanded.

>TRBD1|NA|TRBJ1-2|TRBV3-1/TRBV3-2
TGTGCCAGCAGCCAGGGGGACAGTCTTAACTATGGCTACACCTTC
CASSQGDSLNYGYTF
>NA|NA|TRBJ2-5|TRBV5-1
TGCGCCAGCAGTTTTGGACAGCAAGAGACCCAGTACTTC
CASSFGQQETQYF
>NA|NA|TRBJ1-1|TRBV7-8
TGTGCCAGCATCGAAGGCGGCAGGGGAGGTACTGAAGCTTTCTTT
CASIEGGRGGTEAFF
>TRBD1|NA|TRBJ1-2|TRBV7-2
TGTGCCAGCAGCCCGGGACAGGGGCACTATGGCTACACCTTC
CASSPGQGHYGYTF
>NA|NA|TRBJ1-5|TRBV20-1
TGCAGTGCTAGTGCTCCGGGACTCCCTTTCTATAGCAATCAGCCCCAGCATTTT
CSASAPGLPFYSNQPQHF
>NA|NA|TRBJ2-2|TRBV18
TGTGCCAGCTCTCCAAGAGCGGACAGTTTGAACACCGGGGAGCTGTTTTTT
CASSPRADSLNTGELFF
>TRBD2|NA|TRBJ2-2|TRBV7-7
TGTGCCAGCTCCAGCGGGAGAGGCGGGGAGCTGTTTTTT
CASSSGRGGELFF
>TRBD2|NA|TRBJ2-7|TRBV5-1
TGCGCCAGCAGCTTGGCCATTACTAGCGGGAGTAACGAGCAGTACTTC
CASSLAITSGSNEQYF
>TRBD1|NA|TRBJ1-2|TRBV5-1
TGCGCCAGCAGCTTGGAGGGGGCGGGTGGCTACACCTTC
CASSLEGAGGYTF
>NA|NA|TRBJ1-2|TRBV6-5
TGTGCCAGCAGCCGAGGGACGACGGAAGGCTACACCTTC
CASSRGTTEGYTF
>NA|NA|TRBJ2-2|TRBV5-1
TGCGCCAGCAATCGGGGGAACACCGGGGAGCTGTTTTTT
CASNRGNTGELFF
>TRBD1|NA|TRBJ2-7|TRBV6-5
TGTGCCAGCAGTTATGGGACAGGGGGCGGCTACGAGCAGTACTTC
CASSYGTGGGYEQYF
>TRBD1|NA|TRBJ1-4|TRBV19
TGTGCCAGTACCGTGGGACAGGGGGTCCAAAAACTGTTTTTT
CASTVGQGVQKLFF
>TRBD1|NA|TRBJ2-4|TRBV19
TGTGCCAGTAGTATAGCCCGCCTCCGGGACAGGGGGTACATTCAGTACTTC
CASSIARLRDRGYIQYF
>NA|once|TRBJ2-7|TRBV5-5
TGTGCCAGCAGCTTGGACCCTGGAGGGACCTACGAGCAGTACTTC
CASSLDPGGTYEQYF
>NA|NA|TRBJ1-5|TRBV27
TGTGCCAGCAGTTTAATGGGGGTCGATCAGCCCCAGCATTTT
CASSLMGVDQPQHF
>TRBD1|NA|TRBJ2-1|TRBV19
TGTGCCAGTACCTTTGACAGGGAAGTCTACAATGAGCAGTTCTTC
CASTFDREVYNEQFF
>TRBD2|NA|TRBJ2-3|TRBV6-1
TGTGCCAGCAGTGAACAGAGCGGGGTTACAGATACGCAGTATTTT
CASSEQSGVTDTQYF
>TRBD2|NA|TRBJ2-3|TRBV5-8
TGTGCCAGCAGCTTTCTAGCGGGAGGGCCAAATTTT
CASSFLAGGPNF
>NA|NA|TRBJ1-4|TRBV10-1
TGCGCCAGCAGTGAGGGAACCTCTAATGAAAAACTGTTTTTT
CASSEGTSNEKLFF
>NA|once|TRBJ1-2|TRBV4-1
TGCGCCAGCAGCCCATTACTACTACAGGGTGGTTATGGCTACACCTTC
CASSPLLLQGGYGYTF
>TRBD2|NA|TRBJ2-1|TRBV6-5
TGTGCCAGCAGCGTAGCGGGTTCCTACAATGAGCAGTTCTTC
CASSVAGSYNEQFF
>TRBD1|NA|TRBJ2-7|TRBV5-1
TGCGCCAGCAGGGCGGGACAGGGTAATGAGCAGTACTTC
CASRAGQGNEQYF
>NA|NA|TRBJ2-3|TRBV5-1
TGCGCCAGCAGCTTGGAAGGGACTCCGATGGCAGATACGCAGTATTTT
CASSLEGTPMADTQYF
>NA|NA|TRBJ2-7|TRBV5-1
TGCGCCAGCAGCTTGGAGTCCCGGGCAGGAGTGGACGAGCAGTACTTC
CASSLESRAGVDEQYF